The 7 T cell receptor beta chains in this list originate from one sample, sequenced in a study of post-analysis software for immune sequencing data. TCR beta cDNA libraries had unique molecular identifiers. TCRdb processed the PCR reads anew with MiXCR; each CDR3 protein has one entry. The sample holds about 160,000 distinct CDR3 sequences; about 37% are singletons and the top ten take 28%. Sample: blood, taken after autologous hematopoietic stem cell transplantation. The receptors here all came from a girl aged 5-17 years with multiple sclerosis.

This clonotype was seen a few times. V is TRBV6-1 and J is TRBJ2-5; either TRBD1 or TRBD2 may supply D (6 bases each). The germline CDR1 and CDR2 sequences are MNHNS and SASEGT. The CDR3 is made up of 13 amino acids. Trimming cost V 6 bases and J 5 bases, with 13 bases left between them. The CDR3 sequence: CASSAGGSETQYF. CDR3 coding DNA: TGTGCCAGCAGCGCCGGGGGCTCTGAGACCCAGTACTTC.

Worth noting for this clonotype: This clone may be a read error of a much larger clone one base away. The gene calls are TRBV6-4 and TRBJ2-3; D could derive from TRBD1 or TRBD2 (5 bases each). The CDR3 is 14 residues long. The germline CDR1 and CDR2 sequences are MRHNA and SNTAGT. The V end lost 2 bases, the J end lost 2 bases, and 8 bases lay between the germline ends. CDR3: CASSDQGVTDTQYF. The CDR3 region has the DNA TGTGCCAGCAGTGACCAGGGAGTCACAGATACGCAGTATTTT.

The rearrangement uses TRBV5-8 and TRBJ2-7; D is unresolved. CDR3 size: 13 residues. V was pared by 2 bases and J by 3 bases, with 9 bases between. Looked up from germline, CDR1 is SGHTS and CDR2 is YDEGEE. The DNA for the CDR3 is TGTGCCAGCAGCTTCGGTGAGTGCTACGAGCAGTACTTC. It encodes CASSFGECYEQYF.

The chain recombines TRBV29-1 with TRBJ2-3; D is possibly TRBD1 (6 bases). In germline, CDR1 is SQVTM, CDR2 ANQGSEA. V was clipped by 6 bases and J by 0 bases, with 13 bases between them. This CDR3 region has 14 residues. For the CDR3, the DNA is TGCAGCGTCGCAGGGACAACTAGCACAGATACGCAGTATTTT. Amino acids: CSVAGTTSTDTQYF.

The chain links TRBV3-1 to TRBJ2-4; D is undetermined. CDR3 size: 14 residues. CDR1 is LGHDT and CDR2 is YNNKEL in the germline V gene (reference sequence). V was trimmed by 2 bases and J by 6 bases, leaving 11 bases between them. CDR3 residues: CASSQQAAGNIQYF. The CDR3 DNA is TGTGCCAGCAGCCAACAGGCTGCTGGAAACATTCAGTACTTC.

V and J are TRBV29-1 and TRBJ2-1, with TRBD2 matching over 10 bases. The closer fit of TRBJ2-7 to the DNA end suggests the J call may be wrong. The CDR3 consists of 14 residues. CDR1 is SQVTM and CDR2 is ANQGSEA in the germline V gene. The CDR3 region has the DNA TGCAGCGTTGAAGGGACTAGCGGTTACAATGAGCAGTACTTC. It encodes CSVEGTSGYNEQYF.

The genes are TRBV7-9 and TRBJ2-4, with 8 bases identical to TRBD1. Gene TRBJ2-7 matches the end of the DNA better, so the J call may be wrong. Germline V gives CDR1 SEHNR, CDR2 FQNEAQ (reference sequence). CDR3 length equals 14 residues. The CDR3 nucleotides read TGTGCCAGCAGCCTTCGACAGGGGAGCTACGAGCAGTACTTC. Protein sequence: CASSLRQGSYEQYF.